The 20 T cell receptor beta chains in this list originate from one sample, sequenced in a study of blood T cell repertoires in COVID-19. Clones were sequenced by immunoSEQ multiplex PCR, and TCRdb holds only the in-frame ones, with some missing. The repertoire holds around 370,000 clones, 85% to 90% seen once, with about 7% in the top ten. Sequencing input: peripheral blood. The receptors stem from a woman aged 70-85 years with COVID-19, enrolled during active disease.

J is TRBJ2-3 and V is TRBV12-3 or TRBV12-4; D gene ambiguous. This CDR3 spans 12 amino acids. V dropped 5 bases and J dropped 5 bases, with 8 bases sitting between them. CDR3 protein: CASSNTGDTQYF. The CDR3 DNA follows: TGTGCCAGCAGTAATACGGGAGATACGCAGTATTTT.

The sample holds one count of this clone. The chain combines TRBV7-7 with TRBJ2-2, with a tentative D call TRBD2 (5 bases). V was pared by 8 bases and J by 6 bases, with 19 bases between. The germline V gene encodes CDR1 SSHAT and CDR2 FNYEAQ (reference sequence). There are 15 residues in the CDR3. The CDR3 loop is CASSAGLRSAGELFF. The CDR3 nucleotides are TGTGCCAGCTCTGCGGGTCTTCGCTCGGCCGGGGAGCTGTTTTTT.

The table lists this clone with a count of one. The V gene is TRBV29-1, the J gene TRBJ2-1; TRBD2 aligns across 7 bases. The CDR3 has 13 amino acids. Germline V gene data show CDR1 as SQVTM and CDR2 as ANQGSEA. J lost 4 bases, V lost 6 bases, and 6 bases had no gene match. The CDR3 nucleotides read TGCAGCGTCTCTGGGGGGGTTTACAATGAGCAGTTCTTC. Translating gives CSVSGGVYNEQFF.

CDR3 coding DNA: TGCAGCGTTGGAATTAGCGGGGGCCAAGAGACCCAGTACTTC. Amino acid sequence: CSVGISGGQETQYF. This chain connects TRBV29-1 to TRBJ2-5; TRBD2 matches 9 bases. J was trimmed by 1 base and V by 4 bases; bases with no gene match: 4. There are 14 residues in the CDR3. Germline V gene sequence: CDR1 SQVTM, CDR2 ANQGSEA.

The gene calls are TRBV5-4 and TRBJ2-7; tentative D call: TRBD1 (5 bases). With 2 bases removed from V and 4 bases from J, the gap between germline ends came to 7 bases. This CDR3 comprises 12 residues. Germline CDR1 SGHNT, CDR2 YYREEE (reference sequence). CDR3 coding DNA: TGTGCCAGCAGCTTCGACAGTTACGAGCAGTACTTC. Translated: CASSFDSYEQYF.

This sequence joins TRBV19 and TRBJ2-1; 9 bases map to TRBD1. The CDR3 is made up of 17 amino acids. The germline gives CDR1 LNHDA, CDR2 SQIVND (reference sequence). V trimming: 3 bases; J trimming: 7 bases; junction bases outside the gene matches: 13. CDR3 DNA sequence: TGTGCCAGTAGTATTTCGGGGTTGGGGACAGGGAGAAATGAGCAGTTCTTC. Translated, it gives CASSISGLGTGRNEQFF.

This sequence joins TRBV9 and TRBJ2-3, with D perhaps matching TRBD2 (6 bases). The CDR3 runs to 15 residues. CDR1 and CDR2 (germline): SGDLS, YYNGEE. The ends were cut back, 3 bases at V and 5 bases at J, with 16 bases in the middle. The CDR3 loop is CASSAVDYIVDTQYF. The DNA for the CDR3 is TGTGCCAGCAGCGCAGTGGACTATATAGTAGATACGCAGTATTTT. Full variable domain (missing parts from reference TRBV9 and TRBJ2-3): DSGVTQTPKHLITATGQRVTLRCSPRSGDLSVYWYQQSLDQGLQFLIQYYNGEERAKGNILERFSAQQFPDLHSELNLSSLELGDSALYFCASSAVDYIVDTQYFGPGTRLTVL.

V usage is TRBV5-1 and J usage is TRBJ1-3, with 7 bases that match TRBD1. The trim removed 4 bases at V and 0 bases at J, leaving 1 base unmatched. CDR1 SGHRS and CDR2 YFSETQ come from the germline V gene. The CDR3 length is 14 residues. DNA of the CDR3: TGCGCCAGCAGCGACAGGGCCTCTGGAAACACCATATATTTT. Its translation: CASSDRASGNTIYF.

This sequence joins TRBV29-1 and TRBJ1-1; no firm D call. Germline-derived CDR1 and CDR2 are SQVTM and ANQGSEA. Trimming stripped 8 bases from V and 1 base from J, with 11 bases between. CDR3 length: 12 residues. The CDR3 loop reads CSSDSGNTEAFF. The CDR3 DNA reads as TGCAGCTCGGATTCGGGGAACACTGAAGCTTTCTTT.

The chain carries TRBV21-1 and TRBJ1-1; the D call in the table, TRBD1, was not verified against the DNA. TRBV21-1 is described as a pseudogene. This CDR3 spans 13 amino acids. For the CDR3, the DNA is TGTGCCAGCAGCAAAGCCACAGGGAACAGGGCTTTCTTT. This sequence encodes CASSKATGNRAFF.

The chain carries TRBV5-1 and TRBJ1-4, with D possibly matching TRBD1 (6 bases). The germline V and J ends were trimmed by 0 bases and 8 bases, with 14 bases remaining between them. This CDR3 region has 15 residues. Germline V gives CDR1 SGHRS, CDR2 YFSETQ. CDR3 DNA sequence: TGCGCCAGCAGCTTGGCCGGACAGCAACTAGAAAAACTGTTTTTT. Translated: CASSLAGQQLEKLFF. The full variable domain, completed using reference TRBV5-1 and TRBJ1-4, is KAGVTQTPRYLIKTRGQQVTLSCSPISGHRSVSWYQQTPGQGLQFLFEYFSETQRNKGNFPGRFSGRQFSNSRSEMNVSTLELGDSALYLCASSLAGQQLEKLFFGSGTQLSVL.

This chain links TRBV21-1 with TRBJ2-5; TRBD1 reflects the table's D call only, with no check against the DNA. TRBV21-1 is noted as a pseudogene. CDR3 length: 16 residues. The CDR3 sequence is CASSKAMQGDGETQYF. The DNA of the CDR3 is TGTGCCAGCAGCAAAGCCATGCAGGGTGACGGGGAGACCCAGTACTTC.

The chain carries TRBV5-4 and TRBJ1-1, with D possibly being TRBD1 (5 bases). V lost 2 bases, J lost 4 bases, and 15 bases lay in between. CDR1 and CDR2 (germline): SGHNT, YYREEE (reference sequence). There are 15 residues in the CDR3. CDR3 sequence reads: CASSFGGGGGTEAFF. The CDR3 DNA sequence: TGTGCCAGCAGCTTCGGGGGGGGTGGTGGCACTGAAGCTTTCTTT.

V gene TRBV6-6 combines with J gene TRBJ1-2; TRBD1 agrees at 9 bases. Losses at the gene ends were 2 bases for V and 6 bases for J; bases not matched to a gene: 4. This CDR3 comprises 14 residues. Germline V gene sequence: CDR1 MNHNY, CDR2 SVGAGI (reference sequence). DNA for the CDR3: TGTGCCAGCAGTTACACAGGGGGCTTTGATGGCTACACCTTC. This encodes CASSYTGGFDGYTF.

This clone has just one count. The chain employs TRBV29-1 and TRBJ1-1; D unresolved. Germline V CDR1 and CDR2: SQVTM, ANQGSEA. The V end was cut by 6 bases, the J end by 4 bases, with 12 bases between. This CDR3 is 12 amino acids long. The CDR3 region is CSVIAGSTEAFF. CDR3 bases: TGCAGCGTAATAGCGGGTTCCACTGAAGCTTTCTTT.

The rearrangement joins TRBV5-1 to TRBJ1-6, with a weak D call TRBD1 (5 bases). CDR1 and CDR2 from the germline V gene are SGHRS and YFSETQ. V was shortened by 0 bases and J by 7 bases, with 5 bases between the two germline ends. The CDR3 is 13 amino acids. Written as DNA, the CDR3 is TGCGCCAGCAGCTTGGAGGGGAATTCACCCCTCCACTTT. It encodes CASSLEGNSPLHF.

The chain employs TRBV4-3 and TRBJ1-4, with D possibly matching TRBD1 (6 bases). The germline gives CDR1 LGHNA, CDR2 YSLEER. This CDR3 is 17 amino acids long. The ends were cut back, 0 bases at V and 8 bases at J, with 19 bases in the middle. The CDR3 here is CASSQDRVQGKREKLFF. In nucleotides, the CDR3 is TGCGCCAGCAGCCAAGACCGCGTACAGGGCAAGAGGGAAAAACTGTTTTTT.

J is TRBJ2-7 and V is TRBV7-3, with 8 positions matching TRBD2. The CDR3 has 13 amino acids. Looked up from germline, CDR1 is SGHTA and CDR2 is FQGTGA. The V and J ends lost 1 base and 5 bases, in that order; junction bases with no gene match: 1. Written as DNA, the CDR3 is TGTGCCAGCAGCTTAAATAGCGGGGACGAGCAGTACTTC. Its translation is CASSLNSGDEQYF.

The chain couples TRBV5-6 to TRBJ1-3, with no clear D. Per germline, CDR1 SGHDT and CDR2 YYEEEE. Deletions cut 4 bases from V and 0 bases from J, with 11 bases between. CDR3 length equals 15 residues. CDR3 bases: TGTGCCAGCAGCCCACTCCTAGACTCTGGAAACACCATATATTTT. Amino acids: CASSPLLDSGNTIYF.

The chain employs TRBV30 and TRBJ2-7, with 14 bases aligning to TRBD2. CDR1 is GTSNPN and CDR2 is SVGIG in the germline V gene (reference sequence). With 5 bases clipped from V and 4 bases from J, the junction kept 1 base outside the gene matches. CDR3 length: 13 amino acids. CDR3 nucleotides: TGTGCCTGGGGGACTAGCGGGGGTTACGAGCAGTACTTC. This gives the protein CAWGTSGGYEQYF.